These T cell receptor beta chains were read from a single sample in a study of cytomegalovirus exposure and HLA in healthy donors. The method was immunoSEQ multiplex PCR; TCRdb's version includes in-frame clones alone and lacks a portion of them. The table includes fewer than 150,000 clones, roughly 85% detected once. The sequenced sample consisted of PBMCs. These receptors all come from a woman aged 25 to 39 in good health and CMV-seropositive. Both conserved end residues are part of each CDR3. A D gene is named only where the DNA matches it firmly. Expanded clones are given a class, and other clones once, few, many or no size at all.

j_call: TRBJ2-1
clone_size: -
v_call: TRBV19
d_call: TRBD2
cdr3_nt: TGTGCCAGTAGTATATGGGGACTAGGGGGACAAGGGCAGTTCTTC
cdr3_aa: CASSIWGLGGQGQFF

j_call: TRBJ2-7
clone_size: -
v_call: TRBV9
d_call: TRBD1
cdr3_nt: TGTGCCAGCAGCGCCTCCGGGACAGGGGGCGTTGACTTC
cdr3_aa: CASSASGTGGVDF

j_call: TRBJ2-1
clone_size: -
v_call: TRBV18
d_call: TRBD2
cdr3_nt: TGTGCCAGCTCACGGACCCCGACTAGCGAAGAGCAGTTCTTC
cdr3_aa: CASSRTPTSEEQFF

j_call: TRBJ1-2
clone_size: -
v_call: TRBV5-6
d_call: TRBD1
cdr3_nt: TGTGCCAGCAGCTTAGTAGGGACAGAACTAGCTAACTATGGCTACACCTTC
cdr3_aa: CASSLVGTELANYGYTF

j_call: TRBJ2-5
clone_size: once
v_call: TRBV28
d_call: TRBD1
cdr3_nt: TGTGCCAGCAGAGGACAGGGGGAGACCCAGTACTTC
cdr3_aa: CASRGQGETQYF

j_call: TRBJ2-1
clone_size: once
v_call: TRBV10-1
d_call: -
cdr3_nt: TGCGCCAGCAGTGAGACCACCCCAGCGGGCTACAATGAGCAGTTCTTC
cdr3_aa: CASSETTPAGYNEQFF

j_call: TRBJ1-4
clone_size: -
v_call: TRBV19
d_call: TRBD1
cdr3_nt: TGTGCCAGTAGCACCGGCTACAGGGGGAGGTATAATGAAAAACTGTTTTTT
cdr3_aa: CASSTGYRGRYNEKLFF

j_call: TRBJ1-1
clone_size: -
v_call: TRBV7-2
d_call: TRBD1
cdr3_nt: TGTGCCAGCAGCCTCGGACAGGTGAACACTGAAGCTTTCTTT
cdr3_aa: CASSLGQVNTEAFF

j_call: TRBJ1-1
clone_size: -
v_call: TRBV7-9
d_call: TRBD1
cdr3_nt: TGTGCCAGCAGCTCAAATCAGGGGGCGCAGTTAAGGACTGAAGCTTTCTTT
cdr3_aa: CASSSNQGAQLRTEAFF

j_call: TRBJ1-3
clone_size: -
v_call: TRBV9
d_call: -
cdr3_nt: TGTGCCAGCAGCGACGGCGGGGGCTCTTCCGGAAACACCATATATTTT
cdr3_aa: CASSDGGGSSGNTIYF

j_call: TRBJ1-4
clone_size: -
v_call: TRBV28
d_call: -
cdr3_nt: TGTGCCAGCAGATCCAGGACAGCAGCTAATGAAAAACTGTTTTTT
cdr3_aa: CASRSRTAANEKLFF

j_call: TRBJ1-2
clone_size: -
v_call: TRBV18
d_call: -
cdr3_nt: TGTGCCAGCTCCCTGACAGGCTATGGCTACACCTTC
cdr3_aa: CASSLTGYGYTF

j_call: TRBJ2-3
clone_size: once
v_call: TRBV19
d_call: TRBD1
cdr3_nt: TGTGCCAGTAGTGAACAGGGGACGCTCACAGATACGCAGTATTTT
cdr3_aa: CASSEQGTLTDTQYF

j_call: TRBJ1-1
clone_size: -
v_call: TRBV18
d_call: -
cdr3_nt: TGTGCCAGCTCACCGGGAGCTACCGGGAACACTGAAGCTTTCTTT
cdr3_aa: CASSPGATGNTEAFF

j_call: TRBJ2-7
clone_size: once
v_call: TRBV5-6
d_call: -
cdr3_nt: TGTGCCAGCAGCTCCCGGGGACTCACTTACGAGCAGTACTTC
cdr3_aa: CASSSRGLTYEQYF

j_call: TRBJ2-5
clone_size: -
v_call: TRBV5-1
d_call: TRBD2
cdr3_nt: TGCGCCAGCAGCCCCACGGGGCTAGCGGGAGGAGAGACCCAGTACTTC
cdr3_aa: CASSPTGLAGGETQYF

j_call: TRBJ1-1
clone_size: -
v_call: TRBV27
d_call: TRBD1
cdr3_nt: TGTGCCAGCAGTTTAGCCGGGACAGGAAACACTGAAGCTTTCTTT
cdr3_aa: CASSLAGTGNTEAFF

j_call: TRBJ2-1
clone_size: -
v_call: TRBV11-2
d_call: TRBD2
cdr3_nt: TGTGCCAGCAGCGCCCCGGGGGGGAGTCTCCACAATGAGCAGTTCTTC
cdr3_aa: CASSAPGGSLHNEQFF

j_call: TRBJ1-2
clone_size: -
v_call: TRBV5-1
d_call: TRBD1
cdr3_nt: TGCGCCAGCAGCTTGAGGGACAGGGGGCTCTATGGCTACACCTTC
cdr3_aa: CASSLRDRGLYGYTF

j_call: TRBJ1-1
clone_size: -
v_call: TRBV7-3
d_call: -
cdr3_nt: TGTGCCAGCAGCTCCCACGGGGACACTGAAGCTTTCTTT
cdr3_aa: CASSSHGDTEAFF

j_call: TRBJ1-3
clone_size: once
v_call: TRBV7-9
d_call: -
cdr3_nt: TGTGCCAGCAGCTTAGCCGGGGTCTCTGGAAACACCATATATTTT
cdr3_aa: CASSLAGVSGNTIYF

j_call: TRBJ1-5
clone_size: -
v_call: TRBV2
d_call: TRBD1
cdr3_nt: TGTGCCAGCAGCGTACAGGGGGGCAATCAGCCCCAGCATTTT
cdr3_aa: CASSVQGGNQPQHF

j_call: TRBJ2-3
clone_size: -
v_call: TRBV5-3
d_call: -
cdr3_nt: TGTGCCAGAAGCCCTCCGTGGGGGCGGGAGACAGATACGCAGTATTTT
cdr3_aa: CARSPPWGRETDTQYF

j_call: TRBJ1-4
clone_size: -
v_call: TRBV28
d_call: -
cdr3_nt: TGTGCCAGCAGTTTATTACAGGGTCGGGGGGGAGGGGAAAAACTGTTTTTT
cdr3_aa: CASSLLQGRGGGEKLFF

j_call: TRBJ1-3
clone_size: -
v_call: TRBV7-9
d_call: TRBD1
cdr3_nt: TGTGCCAGCAGCTTAGAAGGGGACAGCACCATATATTTT
cdr3_aa: CASSLEGDSTIYF

j_call: TRBJ2-7
clone_size: -
v_call: TRBV6-1
d_call: -
cdr3_nt: TGTGCCAGCAGTGAAAGAGTTTCCGCCTACGAGCAGTACTTC
cdr3_aa: CASSERVSAYEQYF

j_call: TRBJ2-1
clone_size: few
v_call: TRBV7-9
d_call: TRBD2
cdr3_nt: TGTGCCAGCAGCTTCCTCAGACTAGCGGGGTACAATGAGCAGTTCTTC
cdr3_aa: CASSFLRLAGYNEQFF

j_call: TRBJ2-7
clone_size: -
v_call: TRBV5-1
d_call: -
cdr3_nt: TGCGCCAGCAGGAACAGCCAGAGCTCCTACGAGCAGTACTTC
cdr3_aa: CASRNSQSSYEQYF

j_call: TRBJ2-3
clone_size: few
v_call: TRBV4-1
d_call: TRBD1
cdr3_nt: TGCGCCAGCAGCCTCTCGGGACAGGGTTCCACAGATACGCAGTATTTT
cdr3_aa: CASSLSGQGSTDTQYF

j_call: TRBJ2-1
clone_size: -
v_call: TRBV28
d_call: TRBD2
cdr3_nt: TGTGCCAGCAGTTGGATAGCGGGAGGGGTGAATGAGCAGTTCTTC
cdr3_aa: CASSWIAGGVNEQFF

j_call: TRBJ1-1
clone_size: -
v_call: TRBV6-1
d_call: TRBD1
cdr3_nt: TGTGCCAGCAGTGAAGAGGGGTGGTACAGGGGGCACACTGAAGCTTTCTTT
cdr3_aa: CASSEEGWYRGHTEAFF

j_call: TRBJ2-1
clone_size: -
v_call: TRBV30
d_call: -
cdr3_nt: TGTGCCTGCTCTCCCGGGCAAGGGGTGATCAATGAGCAGTTCTTC
cdr3_aa: CACSPGQGVINEQFF

j_call: TRBJ1-2
clone_size: -
v_call: TRBV6-6
d_call: TRBD1
cdr3_nt: TGTGCCAGCAGCTCTCCTGACAGGGGCGAGGGCTATGGCTACACCTTC
cdr3_aa: CASSSPDRGEGYGYTF

j_call: TRBJ2-5
clone_size: few
v_call: TRBV29-1
d_call: TRBD2
cdr3_nt: TGCAGCGTTGGGGGGGCTAGCGGGGGGTCTCCGGAGACCCAGTACTTC
cdr3_aa: CSVGGASGGSPETQYF

j_call: TRBJ1-2
clone_size: -
v_call: TRBV7-9
d_call: -
cdr3_nt: TGTGCCAGCAGCTTGGCCGGGAGAGACTACACCTTC
cdr3_aa: CASSLAGRDYTF

j_call: TRBJ2-3
clone_size: -
v_call: TRBV4-2
d_call: TRBD2
cdr3_nt: TGTGCCAGCAGCCAAGAATATCGGACTAGCGGGGGGTCAGATACGCAGTATTTT
cdr3_aa: CASSQEYRTSGGSDTQYF

j_call: TRBJ1-1
clone_size: -
v_call: TRBV9
d_call: -
cdr3_nt: TGTGCCAGCAGCGACGGACTGCCACGTGATGGTGAAGCTTTCTTT
cdr3_aa: CASSDGLPRDGEAFF

j_call: TRBJ2-7
clone_size: -
v_call: TRBV27
d_call: TRBD2
cdr3_nt: TGTGCCAGCAGTTTCGGGACTAGCACCGAGCAGTACTTC
cdr3_aa: CASSFGTSTEQYF

j_call: TRBJ1-1
clone_size: -
v_call: TRBV25-1
d_call: -
cdr3_nt: TGTGCCAGCAGTGAGCAGTTGACACCTAACACTGAAGCTTTCTTT
cdr3_aa: CASSEQLTPNTEAFF

j_call: TRBJ1-2
clone_size: few
v_call: TRBV7-9
d_call: -
cdr3_nt: TGTTCCAGCGATAAGCATAACTATGGCTACACCTTC
cdr3_aa: CSSDKHNYGYTF

j_call: TRBJ2-7
clone_size: -
v_call: TRBV28
d_call: TRBD1
cdr3_nt: TGTGCCAGCAGCCCCTATGTAGGGGGCGGAGACGAGCAGTACTTC
cdr3_aa: CASSPYVGGGDEQYF

j_call: TRBJ2-3
clone_size: -
v_call: TRBV19
d_call: TRBD2
cdr3_nt: TGTGCCAGTAGTTCGCGGACTAGCGGCACAGATACGCAGTATTTT
cdr3_aa: CASSSRTSGTDTQYF

j_call: TRBJ2-7
clone_size: -
v_call: TRBV5-6
d_call: TRBD2
cdr3_nt: TGTGCCAGCAGCTTTGGGACTAGCGGGAAGCAGTACTTC
cdr3_aa: CASSFGTSGKQYF

j_call: TRBJ1-2
clone_size: once
v_call: TRBV9
d_call: -
cdr3_nt: TGTGCCAGCAGCGTAGGAGAGGGCTATGGCTACACCTTC
cdr3_aa: CASSVGEGYGYTF

j_call: TRBJ2-1
clone_size: -
v_call: TRBV6-1
d_call: -
cdr3_nt: TGTGCCAGCAGCCGGGACACCCAGTACAATGAGCAGTTCTTC
cdr3_aa: CASSRDTQYNEQFF

j_call: TRBJ2-7
clone_size: -
v_call: TRBV27
d_call: -
cdr3_nt: TGTGCCAGCAGTTTAGCCACAGGGAACTACGAGCAGTACTTC
cdr3_aa: CASSLATGNYEQYF

j_call: TRBJ2-7
clone_size: -
v_call: TRBV30
d_call: TRBD2
cdr3_nt: TGTGCCTGGAGTGGACTAGCTCCCCCGCTCGAGCAGTACTTC
cdr3_aa: CAWSGLAPPLEQYF

j_call: TRBJ2-3
clone_size: -
v_call: TRBV5-1
d_call: -
cdr3_nt: TGCGCCAGCAGCTCTTTACCCGGAGAAGATACGCAGTATTTT
cdr3_aa: CASSSLPGEDTQYF

j_call: TRBJ1-6
clone_size: -
v_call: TRBV13
d_call: -
cdr3_nt: TGTGCCAGCAGCTTAGGGGGGAGCTCCTATAATTCACCCCTCCACTTT
cdr3_aa: CASSLGGSSYNSPLHF

j_call: TRBJ1-2
clone_size: -
v_call: TRBV5-4
d_call: -
cdr3_nt: TGTGCCAGCAGAAGCTGGCAGGGGTCTGGTGAAGGCTACACCTTC
cdr3_aa: CASRSWQGSGEGYTF

j_call: TRBJ2-5
clone_size: -
v_call: TRBV5-1
d_call: TRBD2
cdr3_nt: TGCGCCAGCAGCTTGGGGGACTATGGGGCGGAGACCCAGTACTTC
cdr3_aa: CASSLGDYGAETQYF

j_call: TRBJ2-5
clone_size: -
v_call: TRBV5-6
d_call: -
cdr3_nt: TGTGCCAGCAGCTTCAGGGCCTCACAAGAGACCCAGTACTTC
cdr3_aa: CASSFRASQETQYF

j_call: TRBJ1-2
clone_size: -
v_call: TRBV7-3
d_call: -
cdr3_nt: TGTGCCAGCAGCCCCAGTCCAGGGGTCTATGGCTACACCTTC
cdr3_aa: CASSPSPGVYGYTF

j_call: TRBJ1-5
clone_size: -
v_call: TRBV2
d_call: -
cdr3_nt: TGTGCCAGCACCGGCTCTGGCGGTGGTCAGCCCCAGCATTTT
cdr3_aa: CASTGSGGGQPQHF

j_call: TRBJ1-1
clone_size: -
v_call: TRBV25-1
d_call: -
cdr3_nt: TGTGCCAGCAGCCTCGGCGGGCGGGGCCCTTTGAACACTGAAGCTTTCTTT
cdr3_aa: CASSLGGRGPLNTEAFF